This T cell receptor beta chain derives from a study of cytomegalovirus exposure and HLA in healthy donors (dated 2017 in TCRdb). Describing the broader study: In an earlier analysis of several hundred of the donors, approximately 260 Gb of sequence data and 117 million unique TCR beta sequences from approximately 180 million T cells were reported. Approximately 300 gigabases of sequencing data and 75 million to 85 million unique TCR sequences made up an early release that covered several hundred HLA-typed donors. The genetic ancestry cluster associated with self-reported Caucasian donors included 65% to 90% of the roughly 400 genotyped donors. The aim of the study was to test whether cataloging public T cell receptors could identify signatures of past pathogen exposure. Using immunosequencing, the study profiled T cell repertoires from about 650 subjects and related those repertoires to cytomegalovirus serostatus. A separate validation cohort of approximately 120 different subjects was used in addition to the 666-subject first cohort. To predict cytomegalovirus infection status, the study combined high-throughput TCR immunosequencing, statistical association of individual TCRs with disease status, and machine learning. A later analysis re-analyzed previously published TCR beta repertoires from several hundred donors and added high-resolution HLA genotyping to study TCR occurrence patterns. Rather than drawing on any new phenotypic data, the later analysis identified candidate immune exposures from TCR beta sequences and the way those sequences occurred across donors. An earlier analysis of 587 of the donors applied high-throughput TCR beta sequencing to assess whether each TCR beta V gene segment acted as functional or pseudogenic. Donor age, sex, ethnicity and CMV serostatus were compiled alongside the repertoire data. A later genetic analysis took genome-wide SNP genotypes for about 65% of the 666 donors and used that subset as a discovery cohort. All discovery cohort repertoires had been generated using a single sequencing platform. HLA typing covered class I and class II loci at four-digit resolution. Typing coverage varied by locus: roughly 629-640 donors for A, B, C, DRB1 and DQB1; roughly 500 for DQA1; more than 600 for DPA1; approximately 490 for DPB1. Because of strong linkage in the cohort, four or five DR-DQ haplotypes were treated as single units for association and clustering. On average, roughly 200,000 unique TCR beta nucleotide sequences were sequenced per donor among a few hundred genotyped donors of the cohort, with roughly 18% of those sequences being non-productive. Overall study outcomes, separate from this receptor: According to the authors, the approach could potentially be generalized to other disease states and immunological phenotypes. The study listed 150 to 200 TCR beta chains as associated with cytomegalovirus. The cohort was sequenced for TCR beta chains only, and without alpha or paired-chain data the features that could be detected were limited. A cluster of highly shared sequence variants was judged likely to represent a technical artifact of the sequencing pipeline. Correlated functional status among segregating V segments might be attributable to linkage disequilibrium, but an unknown experimental factor could not be ruled out. In a later analysis, about 16,000 TCR beta sequences were associated with specific HLA alleles at a false discovery rate of 0.05. Most CMV-associated TCR beta chains appeared to be HLA-restricted in a later analysis, and the HLA associations seemed to be driven largely by CMV exposure. In a later analysis, HLA-associated TCR beta chains were found to be more clonally expanded and to have lower generation probabilities than equally common non-associated chains. Because HLA typing was missing for some donors at each locus, association tests included only the typed subset. In vitro tests confirmed that a few of the cytomegalovirus-associated TCR beta chains recognize cytomegalovirus antigens. The earlier analysis of 587 of the donors excluded over 15 rarely observed V segments, including chromosome 9 orphons, because counts were too low. The only immune exposure information available for the cohort was CMV serostatus. A later genetic analysis reported fewer N-insertions in productive TCRs among donors in an Asian-associated ancestry cluster than the roughly 620-donor mean. In a later analysis, TCR association rates were found to vary across HLA loci, with the most associated TCRs seen for DRB1 alleles and the fewest for HLA-C alleles. The classifier was reported to diagnose cytomegalovirus status with high specificity and sensitivity in both the original and validation cohorts. Across donors, most TCR sequences were observed very rarely, whereas some public TCRs were present in many individuals. Sequencing depth was assumed to be roughly uniform across donors in the presence/absence analyses, though that assumption may not hold. A further reported finding was that TCR beta sequences accurately predicted the HLA-A and HLA-B alleles for most subjects in the first cohort. In a later analysis, several top co-occurrence clusters were reported to appear linked to parvovirus B19, influenza, CMV and Epstein-Barr virus. Strong co-occurrence of HLA alleles, especially DR and DQ, made assigning TCR associations to individual alleles difficult. Some IMGT-functional V segments, including TRBV6-2 and TRBV6-3, could not be told apart with the 87-base-pair reads, so those segments were excluded. V-gene and J-gene trimming of TCR beta chains was associated with a missense DCLRE1C variant in a later genetic analysis, and the association was replicated in an independent cohort. In an earlier analysis of several hundred of the donors, most TCR beta V segments were observed in productive rearrangements about 90% or about 30% of the time, broadly matching IMGT annotations.

In total, 666 healthy bone marrow donors made up the cohort. All cohort members were sampled while nominally healthy, although unrecorded immune exposures were likely present. The donor tested CMV seronegative, placing the donor among the 350 or so seronegative members of the cohort. A peripheral blood sample was collected from each donor, and TCR beta sequencing was performed on peripheral blood mononuclear cells. Genomic DNA extraction from the blood cell samples was performed with the Qiagen DNeasy Blood Extraction Kit. Concerning this clone itself: Its recognized antigen is unknown. No base quality information exists; no much larger clone differs at one position.

CDR1 and CDR2, looked up from the germline V gene (reference sequence), are LNHDA and SQIVND. V was cut back by 3 bases and J by 5 bases, leaving a gap of 4 bases between them. The CDR3 runs 11 residues from the cysteine to the phenylalanine. CDR3 DNA only is kept here, 33 bases in frame from base 1. The library was generated by the immunoSEQ multiplex PCR assay. A mixture of 60 forward primers for TCR Vbeta segments and 13 reverse primers for TCR Jbeta segments was used in the multiplex PCR. The CDR3 region of rearranged TCR beta genes was amplified from genomic DNA by a multiplex PCR assay. On the Illumina HiSeq System, the amplified TCR beta libraries were sequenced as 87-base-pair reads. The study's processing was this. A later analysis counted about 82 million unique TCR beta chains across the 600 to 850 repertoires, and roughly 9.9 million of these chains were shared by at least two donors. To remove PCR and sequencing errors, raw reads were error-corrected and collapsed into unique sequences using a nearest-neighbor algorithm that merged closely related sequences. To assign V, D and J gene segments, CDR3 sequences were aligned to IMGT reference sequences. For a sequence to be retained, a match of at least six nucleotides to both a V gene segment and a J gene segment was required. Rearrangements were classified as productive when the CDR3 lacked stop codons and remained in frame with V and J, and all other rearrangements were classified as non-productive. Following IMGT convention, CDR3 was defined as the stretch from the second conserved V-encoded cysteine to the conserved J-encoded phenylalanine. The earlier analysis of fewer than 750 of the donors excluded sequences that lacked an unambiguous match to a single V gene segment. An earlier analysis of 587 of the donors classified V segments as functional when productive rearrangements were above 56.7% and as segregating when the standard deviation between donors was above 5%. A statistical classification framework was built to diagnose cytomegalovirus status from the catalog of TCR beta chain sequences. In a later analysis, V and J genes were assigned by comparing TCR nucleotide sequences against IMGT/GENE-DB human TR gene sequences. In a later analysis, CDR3 sequences and most-parsimonious VDJ recombination scenarios were assigned using the TCRdist pipeline. In a later analysis, every TCR beta chain was defined by the combination of its CDR3 amino acid sequence and its V-gene family, and reads without a unique V-gene family were dropped. In a later analysis, fewer than 600 highly shared, low-generation-probability nucleotide sequences were removed to address suspected cross-contamination and a sequencing artifact. In a later analysis, a clonal expansion index for each public chain was calculated from normalized within-repertoire ranks of inferred template counts. A later analysis computed generation probabilities with a VDJ recombination model fitted to out-of-frame rearrangements, and checked the results against IGoR. In a later analysis, hypergeometric tests were used to score TCR-TCR, TCR-HLA and TCR-CMV co-occurrence, with a repertoire-size bias correction applied to TCR pairs. In a later analysis, false discovery rates were estimated by permuting HLA or CMV assignments 20 times. In a later analysis, co-occurring TCRs were grouped using DBSCAN, and TCRdist sequence similarity was added for clustering within HLA-allele-positive subsets. Repertoires with fewer than 30,000 or more than 120,000 public chains, plus five repertoires with anomalous nucleotide sharing, were excluded from co-occurrence clustering. In its TCRdb copy, this immuneACCESS table keeps in-frame sequences only and misses some clones. Where compared with another copy, unresolved V genes explain less than half of these, and the others have no known cause. V, J and clone size were drawn from that table, and D and trimming were deduced from the DNA. Recorded for this sample are approximately 150,000 clones; approximately 71% of them occurred a single time. Clones ranked in the top ten supply 3.3% of the sample.

The rearrangement combines TRBV19 with TRBJ2-5, with the D segment identity uncertain. The receptor's source is a man aged 35-49 years in good health and CMV-seronegative. The sequenced material came from PBMCs. CDR3 region: CASSMEETQYF. The DNA sequence reads TGTGCCAGTAGTATGGAGGAGACCCAGTACTTC.